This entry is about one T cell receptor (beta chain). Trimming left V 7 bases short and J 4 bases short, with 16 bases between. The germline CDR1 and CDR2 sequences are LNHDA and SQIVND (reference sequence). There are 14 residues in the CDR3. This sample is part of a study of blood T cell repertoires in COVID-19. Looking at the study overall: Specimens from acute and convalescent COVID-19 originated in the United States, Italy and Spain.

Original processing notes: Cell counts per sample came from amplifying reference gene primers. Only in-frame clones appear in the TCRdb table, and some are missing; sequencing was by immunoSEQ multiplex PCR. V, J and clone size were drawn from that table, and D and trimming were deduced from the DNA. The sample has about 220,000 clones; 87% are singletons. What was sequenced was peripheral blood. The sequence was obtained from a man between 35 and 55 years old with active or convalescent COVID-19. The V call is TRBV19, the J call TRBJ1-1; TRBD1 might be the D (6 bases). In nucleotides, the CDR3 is TGTGCCAGTATAAGAGGGGGGGGTACCACTGAAGCTTTCTTT. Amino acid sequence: CASIRGGGTTEAFF.